Listed below are T cell receptor beta chains from one sample, sequenced in a study of cytomegalovirus exposure and HLA in healthy donors. Profiled with immunoSEQ multiplex PCR; TCRdb holds only in-frame clones, not every one. The data hold under 200,000 clones, with 65% to 80% observed a single time. Sequenced material: PBMCs. These receptors came from a woman aged 45-65 years in good health and CMV-seropositive. Each CDR3 is given with its conserved first and last residue. Fields, in order: V gene, D gene, clone size, J gene, CDR3 protein, CDR3 DNA. A D gene is named only where the DNA matches it firmly. Expanded clones get a size class; other rows say once, few or many, or leave the size out.

TRBV5-8	TRBD2	-	TRBJ2-1	CASSSPGGGYNEQFF	TGTGCCAGCAGCTCCCCGGGCGGGGGATACAATGAGCAGTTCTTC
TRBV29-1	-	-	TRBJ1-3	CSVGGNPSGNTIYF	TGCAGCGTTGGCGGTAACCCCTCTGGAAACACCATATATTTT
TRBV5-1	TRBD2	-	TRBJ2-1	CASSRAVASGVNEQFF	TGCGCCAGCAGCAGAGCCGTGGCTAGCGGGGTTAATGAGCAGTTCTTC
TRBV6-6	TRBD1	-	TRBJ1-5	CASSYSGQGSWPQHF	TGTGCCAGCAGTTACTCGGGACAGGGAAGTTGGCCCCAGCATTTT
TRBV5-5	-	-	TRBJ1-5	CASSLAGVSNQPQHF	TGTGCCAGCAGCTTGGCCGGAGTTAGCAATCAGCCCCAGCATTTT
TRBV6-5	-	-	TRBJ1-1	CASSYLVGTSPEAFF	TGTGCCAGCAGTTACCTAGTAGGCACATCCCCTGAAGCTTTCTTT
TRBV6-5	-	-	TRBJ2-7	CASSYWQGHREQYF	TGTGCCAGCAGTTACTGGCAGGGGCATCGCGAGCAGTACTTC
TRBV5-5	TRBD1	-	TRBJ2-7	CASSLTTGAYEQYF	TGTGCCAGCAGCTTGACGACAGGGGCCTACGAGCAGTACTTC
TRBV30	TRBD1	-	TRBJ1-1	CAWRTGGGGAAFF	TGTGCCTGGCGGACAGGGGGTGGGGGTGCAGCTTTCTTT
TRBV9	-	few	TRBJ2-3	CASSVGGVASTDTQYF	TGTGCCAGCAGCGTAGGGGGCGTTGCTAGCACAGATACGCAGTATTTT
TRBV4-1	-	-	TRBJ2-5	CASSPRDPSVRETQYF	TGCGCCAGCAGCCCCCGGGACCCTAGCGTCCGCGAGACCCAGTACTTC
TRBV19	-	-	TRBJ1-5	CAGGVGQPQHF	TGTGCCGGGGGCGTCGGACAGCCCCAGCATTTT
TRBV7-2	-	-	TRBJ1-2	CASSLRSNYGYTF	TGTGCCAGCAGCTTGAGGTCTAACTATGGCTACACCTTC
TRBV19	TRBD1	-	TRBJ2-1	CASSRGTGLNEQFF	TGTGCCAGTAGTAGGGGGACAGGGCTCAATGAGCAGTTCTTC
TRBV5-1	TRBD2	-	TRBJ2-1	CASSLGTSSTPGNEQFF	TGCGCCAGCAGCTTGGGGACTAGTTCTACCCCAGGCAATGAGCAGTTCTTC
TRBV2	TRBD1	-	TRBJ1-1	CASSEVGFFGTGGTEAFF	TGTGCCAGCAGTGAAGTAGGATTTTTTGGGACAGGGGGGACTGAAGCTTTCTTT